The sequence of this T cell receptor (beta chain) was determined in a study of cytomegalovirus exposure and HLA in healthy donors. Whole-study results and caveats: A later analysis associated 15,000 to 20,000 TCR beta sequences with HLA alleles at a 0.05 false discovery rate. According to reports, the classifier identified cytomegalovirus status with high specificity and sensitivity. In an earlier analysis, in approximately 630 donors, most V segments appeared productive either ~90% or ~30% of the time.

Primers for the PCR totalled 60 Vbeta and 13 Jbeta. Original analysis: In a later analysis, 70 million to 80 million unique TCR beta chains included roughly 11 million shared by two or more donors. The assay was immunoSEQ multiplex PCR, and TCRdb's table has in-frame clones only and misses some. That table supplies the V and J calls and clone size; D and trimming were determined from the DNA. The sample records 130,000 to 150,000 clones, approximately 74% being singletons. About this clone itself: Its matching antigen is unknown.

Trimming removed 7 bases at V and 7 bases at J, with 11 bases between. The CDR3 totals 12 residues. Germline CDR1 ENHRY, CDR2 SYGVKD. The sequence was obtained from a man aged 18 to 35 in good health and CMV-seropositive. Sequenced material: PBMCs. The chain carries TRBV10-3 and TRBJ2-1; D perhaps matches TRBD2 (6 bases). The CDR3 spells CAITHGGNEQFF. The DNA for the CDR3 is TGTGCCATCACTCACGGGGGAAATGAGCAGTTCTTC.